One and the same sample provided the 11 T cell receptor beta chains below, sequenced in a study of read filtering for tumor transcriptome and immune sequencing. Molecular barcoded adaptors covering alpha/delta and beta/gamma chains were used on roughly 400 ng RNA. In TCRdb, the reads were re-called with MiXCR into one record per CDR3 protein. Seen here are 35,000 to 50,000 distinct CDR3 sequences, about 13% observed once, and the top ten hold around 6.5%. The sample was a population of CD138-negative cells sorted from bone marrow. The receptors come from a donor aged 40 or older with multiple myeloma.

As concerns this clonotype: With a much larger clone just one base away, this may be a read error. The genes are TRBV28 and TRBJ1-1; TRBD1 might be the D (6 bases). The V gene's germline CDR1 is MDHEN and CDR2 SYDVKM. Trimming removed 6 bases from V and 0 bases from J, with 14 bases in between. CDR3 length: 15 residues. CDR3 region: CASRTGQPMNTEAFF. The CDR3 DNA follows: TGTGCCAGCAGAACCGGACAGCCCATGAACACTGAAGCTTTCTTT.

This clonotype came up a few times. A much larger clonotype is one base distant, so this may be a read error. The V gene is TRBV7-2, the J gene TRBJ2-3, with 9 bases fitting TRBD1. Germline V lookup: CDR1 SGHTA, CDR2 FQGNSA. CDR3 length: 16 residues. The CDR3 bases are TGTGCCAGCAGCTTGCGTGGGACAGGGTACACAGATACGCAGTGTTTT. Translation: CASSLRGTGYTDTQCF.

This clonotype has ten or more counts. The chain combines TRBV24-1 with TRBJ2-2; no clear D. The V gene's germline CDR1 is KGHDR and CDR2 SFDVKD. V dropped 7 bases and J dropped 8 bases, with 7 bases sitting between them. The CDR3 has 11 amino acids. The CDR3, as DNA: TGTGCCACCAGCGGTTCGGGGGAGCTGTTTTTT. It specifies CATSGSGELFF.

This clonotype was detected many times. The chain joins TRBV4-1 to TRBJ1-6; D is unclear. The germline V gene encodes CDR1 MGHRA and CDR2 YSYEKL. Trimming left V 0 bases short and J 8 bases short, with 8 bases between. This CDR3 contains 14 residues. Here the CDR3 reads CASSQEPRDSPLHF. CDR3 coding DNA: TGCGCCAGCAGCCAAGAGCCTAGGGATTCACCCCTCCACTTT.

A remark on this clonotype: This likely came from a read error, as a far larger clone is one base away. V is TRBV20-1 and J is TRBJ2-7, with D possibly being TRBD1 (7 bases). The end of the DNA is better explained by TRBJ2-1, so the J call may be wrong. CDR3 length: 15 residues. Germline CDR1 reads DFQATT; CDR2 reads SNEGSKA (reference sequence). The CDR3 sequence: CSARRKAGGYNEQFF. The CDR3 DNA reads as TGCAGTGCTAGAAGGAAGGCAGGGGGGTACAATGAGCAGTTCTTC.

This clonotype was seen many times. V gene TRBV11-3 combines with J gene TRBJ2-1; a possible D gene is TRBD2 (7 bases). Between the trimmed V and J ends, which lost 4 bases and 1 base, there was a span of 29 bases. Germline V gene sequence: CDR1 SGHNT, CDR2 YENEEA. The CDR3 is 21 amino acids. CDR3 region: CASSSPNSAAAGAGSYNEQFF. The CDR3 nucleotides are TGTGCCAGCAGCTCCCCAAACTCTGCGGCTGCGGGGGCTGGATCCTACAATGAGCAGTTCTTC.

This clonotype was counted many times. In nucleotides, the CDR3 is TGTGCCTGGAGTGCCGGGAACACCGGGGAGCTGTTTTTT. Its translation is CAWSAGNTGELFF. This chain connects TRBV30 to TRBJ2-2; no firm D call. V dropped 1 base and J dropped 1 base, with 4 bases sitting between them. CDR3 length equals 13 residues. Germline CDR1 and CDR2: GTSNPN and SVGIG (reference sequence).

Ten or more counts support this clonotype. V gene TRBV2 combines with J gene TRBJ1-5, with no clear D. Looked up from germline, CDR1 is SNHLY and CDR2 is FYNNEI. There are 13 residues in the CDR3. With 6 bases removed from V and 10 bases from J, the gap between germline ends came to 16 bases. The chain's CDR3 is CASSLNPYGPQHF. The CDR3 DNA reads TGTGCCAGCAGCCTTAACCCCTATGGCCCCCAGCATTTT.

In this sample, this clonotype turned up many times. The chain combines TRBV7-9 with TRBJ2-7; 8 bases are a match to TRBD1. Trimming cost V 5 bases and J 3 bases; bases outside gene matches: 9. Per the germline V gene, CDR1 is SEHNR and CDR2 is FQNEAQ (reference sequence). This CDR3 is built from 15 residues. The CDR3 DNA reads as TGTGCCAGCAGCGCACCGGGACAGGTTAGCTACGAGCAGTACTTC. This encodes CASSAPGQVSYEQYF. Full variable domain (outside the CDR3, taken from reference TRBV7-9 and TRBJ2-7): DTGVSQNPRHKITKRGQNVTFRCDPISEHNRLYWYRQTLGQGPEFLTYFQNEAQLEKSRLLSDRFSAERPKGSFSTLEIQRTEQGDSAMYLCASSAPGQVSYEQYFGPGTRLTVT.

V is TRBV28 and J is TRBJ2-7; D remains ambiguous. Trimming removed 2 bases at V and 0 bases at J, with 11 bases between. This CDR3 has 15 residues. CDR1 and CDR2 (germline): MDHEN, SYDVKM. The CDR3 DNA sequence: TGTGCCAGCAGTTTAATGCAGCTGATCTCCTACGAGCAGTACTTC. Protein: CASSLMQLISYEQYF. Complete variable domain (other parts from reference TRBV28 and TRBJ2-7): DVKVTQSSRYLVKRTGEKVFLECVQDMDHENMFWYRQDPGLGLRLIYFSYDVKMKEKGDIPEGYSVSREKKERFSLILESASTNQTSMYLCASSLMQLISYEQYFGPGTRLTVT.

This clonotype was seen many times. This chain uses TRBV9 with TRBJ2-5; no firm D call. This CDR3 region has 13 residues. Trimming removed 4 bases at V and 4 bases at J, with 11 bases between. CDR1 is SGDLS and CDR2 is YYNGEE in the germline V gene. The chain's CDR3 is CASSPFKSETQYF. CDR3 bases: TGTGCCAGCAGCCCCTTCAAATCAGAGACCCAGTACTTC.